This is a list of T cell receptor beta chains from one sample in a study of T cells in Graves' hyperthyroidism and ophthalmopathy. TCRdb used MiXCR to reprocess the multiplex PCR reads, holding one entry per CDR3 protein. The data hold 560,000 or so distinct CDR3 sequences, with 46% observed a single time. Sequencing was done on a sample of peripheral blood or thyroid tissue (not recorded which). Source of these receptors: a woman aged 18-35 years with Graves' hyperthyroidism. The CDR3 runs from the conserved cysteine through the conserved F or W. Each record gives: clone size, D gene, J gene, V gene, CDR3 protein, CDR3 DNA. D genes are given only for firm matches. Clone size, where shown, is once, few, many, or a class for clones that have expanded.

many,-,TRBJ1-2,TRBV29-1,CSSEPGSNYGYTF,TGCAGCTCTGAGCCTGGCAGTAACTATGGCTACACCTTC
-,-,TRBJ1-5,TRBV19,CASSAADRQAHQPQHF,TGTGCCAGTAGTGCCGCCGACAGGCAGGCCCATCAGCCCCAGCATTTT
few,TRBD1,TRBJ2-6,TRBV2,CASRTTGGQSSGANVLTF,TGTGCCAGCAGAACGACAGGGGGCCAGAGCTCTGGGGCCAACGTCCTGACTTTC
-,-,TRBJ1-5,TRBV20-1,CSASMQGSLSNQPQHF,TGCAGTGCTAGTATGCAGGGGTCCCTTAGCAATCAGCCCCAGCATTTT
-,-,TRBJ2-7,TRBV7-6,CASSRRTYEQYF,TGTGCCAGCAGTCGCCGGACCTACGAGCAGTACTTC
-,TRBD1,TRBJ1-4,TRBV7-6,CASSSRWTGEKLFF,TGTGCCAGCAGCTCGCGGTGGACAGGTGAAAAACTGTTTTTT
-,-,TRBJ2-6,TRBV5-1,CASSAAGSSGANVLTF,TGCGCCAGCAGCGCGGCGGGATCCTCTGGGGCCAACGTCCTGACTTTC
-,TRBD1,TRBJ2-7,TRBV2,CASSTGTAIPYEQYF,TGTGCCAGCAGCACAGGGACAGCGATACCCTACGAGCAGTACTTC
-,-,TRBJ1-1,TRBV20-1,CSAQGANTEAFF,TGCAGTGCTCAAGGTGCTAACACTGAAGCTTTCTTT
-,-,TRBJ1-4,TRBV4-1,CASSQETATTDEKLFF,TGTGCCAGCAGCCAAGAGACAGCCACTACCGATGAAAAACTGTTTTTT
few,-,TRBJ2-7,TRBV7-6,CASSPRVGDGNEQYF,TGTGCCAGCAGCCCCAGAGTAGGAGATGGTAACGAGCAGTACTTC
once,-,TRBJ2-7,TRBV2,CASREAIWEQYF,TGTGCCAGCAGGGAGGCCATTTGGGAGCAGTACTTC
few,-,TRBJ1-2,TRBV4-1,CASSHPDLAANYGYTF,TGCGCCAGCAGCCACCCCGACCTAGCAGCTAACTATGGCTACACCTTC
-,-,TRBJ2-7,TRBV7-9,CASSQTGLSYEQYF,TGTGCCAGCAGCCAAACAGGGTTATCCTACGAGCAGTACTTC
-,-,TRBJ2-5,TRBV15,CATSSDLATQETQYF,TGTGCCACCAGCAGCGATCTGGCTACCCAAGAGACCCAGTACTTC
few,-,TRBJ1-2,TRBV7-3,CASSRGQNGYTF,TGTGCCAGCAGCCGCGGACAGAATGGCTACACCTTC
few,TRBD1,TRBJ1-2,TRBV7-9,CASSPSYRQGSGYTF,TGTGCCAGCAGCCCCTCCTACCGACAGGGTTCTGGCTACACCTTC
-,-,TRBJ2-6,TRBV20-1,CSAIFGEANVLTF,TGCAGTGCCATCTTTGGGGAGGCCAACGTCCTGACTTTC
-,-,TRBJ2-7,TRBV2,CASSDRGWAGSSYEQYF,TGTGCCAGCAGTGATCGAGGTTGGGCGGGGTCCTCCTACGAGCAGTACTTC
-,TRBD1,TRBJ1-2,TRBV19,CASHRGPLFGYTF,TGTGCCTCCCACAGGGGTCCTCTATTTGGCTACACCTTC
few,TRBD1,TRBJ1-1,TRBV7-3,CASSFATGGAGRTEAFF,TGTGCCAGCAGCTTTGCTACAGGGGGCGCGGGAAGGACTGAAGCTTTCTTT
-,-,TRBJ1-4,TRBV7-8,CASSSDRNNEKLFF,TGCGCCAGCAGCTCTGACAGGAATAATGAAAAACTGTTTTTT
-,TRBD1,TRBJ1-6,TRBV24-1,CATRDRSYNSPLHF,TGTGCCACCAGGGACAGGTCCTATAATTCACCCCTCCACTTT
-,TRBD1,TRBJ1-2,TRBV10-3,CAIRGTGAYRYTF,TGTGCCATCAGAGGGACAGGGGCCTATCGCTACACCTTC
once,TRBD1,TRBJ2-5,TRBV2,CASGQARGLVTQYF,TGTGCCAGCGGCCAGGCCAGGGGGCTGGTGACCCAGTACTTC
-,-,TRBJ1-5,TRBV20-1,CSAREGGHSNQPQHF,TGCAGTGCTAGAGAAGGAGGACATAGCAATCAGCCCCAGCATTTT
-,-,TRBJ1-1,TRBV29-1,CSVGGAGNTEAFF,TGCAGCGTTGGGGGGGCGGGGAACACTGAAGCTTTCTTT
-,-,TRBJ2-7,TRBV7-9,CASSSIGVRYEQYF,TGTGCCAGCAGCTCGATCGGGGTTCGATACGAGCAGTACTTC
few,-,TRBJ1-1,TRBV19,CASRGGWGTEAFF,TGTGCCAGTAGAGGGGGTTGGGGCACTGAAGCTTTCTTT
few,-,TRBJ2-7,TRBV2,CASSYQEASYEQYF,TGTGCCAGCAGTTACCAGGAAGCCTCCTACGAGCAGTACTTC
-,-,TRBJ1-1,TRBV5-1,CASSFLLAMNTEAFF,TGCGCCAGCAGCTTTTTGCTGGCCATGAACACTGAAGCTTTCTTT
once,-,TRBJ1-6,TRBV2,CASSWRRSSYNSPLHF,TGTGCCAGCAGTTGGAGACGTAGCTCCTATAATTCACCCCTCCACTTT
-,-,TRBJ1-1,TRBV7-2,CASSLGPGALNTEAFF,TGTGCCAGCAGCTTAGGTCCAGGGGCGTTGAACACTGAAGCTTTCTTT
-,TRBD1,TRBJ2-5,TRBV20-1,CSASPGQGISETQYF,TGCAGTGCTAGCCCTGGACAGGGCATTTCGGAGACCCAGTACTTC
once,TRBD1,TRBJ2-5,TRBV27,CASGSTGRQETQYF,TGTGCCAGCGGTTCGACAGGGAGACAAGAGACCCAGTACTTC
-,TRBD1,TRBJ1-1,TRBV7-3,CASSQKRRGQGNTEAFF,TGCGCCAGCAGCCAAAAAAGAAGGGGACAGGGGAACACTGAAGCTTTCTTT
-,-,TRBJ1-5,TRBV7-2,CASSLAVGSASQPQHF,TGTGCCAGCAGCTTGGCGGTGGGCAGCGCCTCACAGCCCCAGCATTTT
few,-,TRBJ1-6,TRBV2,CASSAQGPLHF,TGTGCCAGCAGTGCCCAAGGGCCCCTCCACTTT
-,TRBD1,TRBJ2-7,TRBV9,CASSATPGQGLEQYF,TGTGCCAGCAGCGCCACTCCGGGACAGGGCTTAGAGCAGTACTTC
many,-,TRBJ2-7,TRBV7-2,CASRPYEQYF,TGTGCCAGCAGGCCCTACGAGCAGTACTTC
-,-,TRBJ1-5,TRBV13,CASSLAWEEIRNQPQHF,TGTGCCAGCAGCTTGGCCTGGGAGGAGATACGCAATCAGCCCCAGCATTTT
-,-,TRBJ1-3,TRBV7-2,CASSAWGSSGNTIYF,TGTGCCAGCAGCGCTTGGGGTAGCTCTGGAAACACCATATATTTT
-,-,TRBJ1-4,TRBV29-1,CSVLAGGADEKLFF,TGCAGCGTTCTAGCGGGAGGGGCTGATGAAAAACTGTTTTTT
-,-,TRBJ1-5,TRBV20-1,CSASFPGLLSNQPQHF,TGCAGTGCTAGTTTTCCAGGATTGTTGAGCAATCAGCCCCAGCATTTT
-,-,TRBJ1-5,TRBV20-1,CSAKSAGDPWDQPQHF,TGCAGTGCTAAGTCGGCAGGGGACCCCTGGGATCAGCCCCAGCATTTT
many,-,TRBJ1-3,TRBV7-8,CASSLGRDFSNTIYF,TGTGCCAGCAGCTTAGGCCGGGACTTTAGTAACACCATATATTTT
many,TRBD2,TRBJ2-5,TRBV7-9,CASSPRALAGVGSGGQETQYF,TGTGCCAGCAGCCCCAGGGCACTAGCGGGAGTTGGGTCCGGGGGACAAGAGACCCAGTACTTC
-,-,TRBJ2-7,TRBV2,CASRPLGGGGKQYF,TGTGCCAGCAGGCCTCTTGGAGGGGGCGGCAAGCAGTACTTC
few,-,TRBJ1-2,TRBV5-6,CASSPDRRRRGYTF,TGTGCCAGCAGCCCCGACAGGAGGCGACGTGGCTACACCTTC
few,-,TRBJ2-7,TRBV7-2,CASRPRDSFQQYF,TGTGCCAGCAGACCGAGGGACTCCTTCCAGCAGTACTTC
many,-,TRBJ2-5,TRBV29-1,CSVDRQETQYF,TGCAGCGTTGACAGGCAAGAGACCCAGTACTTC
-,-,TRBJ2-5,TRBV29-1,CSYDRQETQYF,TGCAGCTATGACAGACAAGAGACCCAGTACTTC
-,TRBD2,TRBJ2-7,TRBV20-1,CSASSGLAGGNEQYF,TGCAGTGCTAGCTCGGGACTAGCGGGAGGAAACGAGCAGTACTTC
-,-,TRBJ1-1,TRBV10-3,CASSYGSQTEAFF,TGTGCCAGCAGTTACGGGAGCCAGACTGAAGCTTTCTTT
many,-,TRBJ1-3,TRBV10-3,CAISEGSTIYF,TGTGCCATCAGTGAGGGGTCCACCATATATTTT
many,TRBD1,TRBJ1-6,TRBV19,CASSLGTGHNSPLHF,TGTGCCAGTAGCCTCGGGACAGGGCATAATTCACCCCTCCACTTT
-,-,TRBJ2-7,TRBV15,CATSRTGGDEQYF,TGTGCCACCAGCCGAACAGGGGGGGACGAGCAGTACTTC
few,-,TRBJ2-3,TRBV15,CATEGRNGMVDTQYF,TGTGCCACCGAGGGGAGGAACGGGATGGTAGATACGCAGTATTTT
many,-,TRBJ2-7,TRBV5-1,CASSRDSSSYEQYF,TGCGCCAGCAGTCGGGACTCTAGCTCCTACGAGCAGTACTTC
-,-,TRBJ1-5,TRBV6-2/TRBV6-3,CASSVLVSNQPQHF,TGTGCCAGTTCGGTGTTGGTCTCAAATCAGCCCCAGCATTTT